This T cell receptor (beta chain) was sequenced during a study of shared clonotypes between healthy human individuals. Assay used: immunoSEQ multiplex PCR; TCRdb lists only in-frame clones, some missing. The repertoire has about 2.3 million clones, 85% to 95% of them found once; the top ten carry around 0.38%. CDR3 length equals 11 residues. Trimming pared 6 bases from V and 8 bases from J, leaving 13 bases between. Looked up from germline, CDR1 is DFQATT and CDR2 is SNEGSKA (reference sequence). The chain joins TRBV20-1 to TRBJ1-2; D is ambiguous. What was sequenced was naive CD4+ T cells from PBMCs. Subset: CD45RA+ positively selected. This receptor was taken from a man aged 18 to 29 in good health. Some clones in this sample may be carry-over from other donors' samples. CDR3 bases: TGCAGTGCCCGGAATGCGTGGGGCTACACCTTC. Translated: CSARNAWGYTF.